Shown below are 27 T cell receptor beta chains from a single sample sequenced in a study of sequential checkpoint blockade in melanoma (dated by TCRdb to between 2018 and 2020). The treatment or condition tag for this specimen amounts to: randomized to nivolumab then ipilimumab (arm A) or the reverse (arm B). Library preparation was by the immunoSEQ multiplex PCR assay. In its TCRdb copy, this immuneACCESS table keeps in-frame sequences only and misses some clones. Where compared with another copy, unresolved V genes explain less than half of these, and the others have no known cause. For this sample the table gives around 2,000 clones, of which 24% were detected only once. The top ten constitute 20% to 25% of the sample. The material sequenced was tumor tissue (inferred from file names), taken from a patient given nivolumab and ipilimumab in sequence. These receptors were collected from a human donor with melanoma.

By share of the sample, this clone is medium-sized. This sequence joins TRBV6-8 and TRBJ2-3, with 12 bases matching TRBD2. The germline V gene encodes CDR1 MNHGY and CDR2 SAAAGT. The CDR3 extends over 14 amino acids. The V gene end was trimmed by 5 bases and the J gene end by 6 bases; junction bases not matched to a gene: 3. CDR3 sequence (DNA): TGTGCCAGCAGTCCCGGGACTAGCGGGGATACGCAGTATTTT. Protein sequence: CASSPGTSGDTQYF.

The chain's CDR3 is CASSPQGTASRPGNTIYF. CDR3 nucleotide sequence: TGTGCCAGCTCACCACAGGGGACAGCAAGCAGACCTGGAAACACCATATATTTT. The rearrangement uses TRBV18 and TRBJ1-3; 7 nucleotides match TRBD1. Looked up from germline, CDR1 is KGHSH and CDR2 is LQKENI. With 1 base clipped from V and 2 bases from J, the junction kept 11 bases outside the gene matches. This CDR3 comprises 18 residues.

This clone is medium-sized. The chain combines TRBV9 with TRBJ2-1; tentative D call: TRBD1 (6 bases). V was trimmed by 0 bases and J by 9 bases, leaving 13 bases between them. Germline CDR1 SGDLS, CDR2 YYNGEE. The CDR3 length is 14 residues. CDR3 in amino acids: CASSVGHQQGEQFF. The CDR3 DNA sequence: TGTGCCAGCAGCGTAGGACATCAACAGGGTGAGCAGTTCTTC.

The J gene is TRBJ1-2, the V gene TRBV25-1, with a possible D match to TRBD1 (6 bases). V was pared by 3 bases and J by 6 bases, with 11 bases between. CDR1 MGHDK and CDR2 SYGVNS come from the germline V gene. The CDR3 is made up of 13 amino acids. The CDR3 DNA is TGTGCCAGCAGTGATTGGGACACGAATGGCTACACCTTC. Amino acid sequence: CASSDWDTNGYTF.

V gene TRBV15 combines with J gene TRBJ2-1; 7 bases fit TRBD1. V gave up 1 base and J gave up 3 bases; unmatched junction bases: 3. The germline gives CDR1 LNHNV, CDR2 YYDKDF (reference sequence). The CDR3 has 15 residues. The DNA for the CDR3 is TGTGCCACCAGCAGAGGACAGGGATACTACAATGAGCAGTTCTTC. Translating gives CATSRGQGYYNEQFF.

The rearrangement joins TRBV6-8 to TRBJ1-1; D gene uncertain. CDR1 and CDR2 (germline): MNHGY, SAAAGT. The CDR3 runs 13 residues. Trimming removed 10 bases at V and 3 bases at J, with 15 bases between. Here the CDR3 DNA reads TGTGCCATTAGACAAGCCCCGGACACTGAAGCTTTCTTT. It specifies CAIRQAPDTEAFF.

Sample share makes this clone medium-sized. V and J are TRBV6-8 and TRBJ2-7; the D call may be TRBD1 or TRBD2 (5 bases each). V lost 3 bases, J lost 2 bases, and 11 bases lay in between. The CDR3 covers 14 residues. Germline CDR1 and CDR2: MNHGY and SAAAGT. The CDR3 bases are TGTGCCAGCAGTTATTCAGGGACCCCCTACGAGCAGTACTTC. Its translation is CASSYSGTPYEQYF.

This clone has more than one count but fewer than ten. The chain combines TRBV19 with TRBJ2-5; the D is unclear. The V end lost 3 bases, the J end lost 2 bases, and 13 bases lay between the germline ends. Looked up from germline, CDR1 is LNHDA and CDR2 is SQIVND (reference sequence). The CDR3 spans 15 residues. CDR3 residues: CASSIVWQKQETQYF. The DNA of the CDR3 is TGTGCCAGTAGTATTGTTTGGCAGAAACAAGAGACCCAGTACTTC.

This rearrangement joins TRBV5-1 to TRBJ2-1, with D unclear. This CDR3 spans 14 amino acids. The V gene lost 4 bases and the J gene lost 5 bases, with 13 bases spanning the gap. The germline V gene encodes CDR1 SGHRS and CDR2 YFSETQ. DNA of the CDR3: TGCGCCAGCAGCCTGGCGTCCCTCCACAATGAGCAGTTCTTC. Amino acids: CASSLASLHNEQFF.

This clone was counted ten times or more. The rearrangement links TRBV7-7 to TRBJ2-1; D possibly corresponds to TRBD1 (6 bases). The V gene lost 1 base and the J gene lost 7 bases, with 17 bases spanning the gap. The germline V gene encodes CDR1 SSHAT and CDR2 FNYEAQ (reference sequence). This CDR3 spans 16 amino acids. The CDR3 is CASSLEVGAGWNEQFF. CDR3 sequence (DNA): TGTGCCAGCAGCTTAGAGGTGGGGGCCGGTTGGAATGAGCAGTTCTTC.

The CDR3 coding sequence is TGTGCCAGTAGTAAGACAGGCCTGATTAATTCACCCCTCCACTTT. Translating gives CASSKTGLINSPLHF. The rearrangement uses TRBV19 and TRBJ1-6, with a weak D call TRBD1 (6 bases). Germline CDR1 reads LNHDA; CDR2 reads SQIVND (reference sequence). The CDR3 extends over 15 amino acids. Trimming left V 4 bases short and J 6 bases short, with 13 bases between.

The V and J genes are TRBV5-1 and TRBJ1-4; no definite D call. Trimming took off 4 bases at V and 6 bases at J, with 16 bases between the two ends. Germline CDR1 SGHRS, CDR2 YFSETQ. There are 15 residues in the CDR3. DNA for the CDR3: TGCGCCAGCAGCCCCCAACCCACGGACTATGAAAAACTGTTTTTT. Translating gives CASSPQPTDYEKLFF.

The CDR3 nucleotides are TGTGCCAGCTCCTTCGGCAACACCGGGGAGCTGTTTTTT. Its translation is CASSFGNTGELFF. This chain connects TRBV18 to TRBJ2-2; D remains unclear. Germline V gene sequence: CDR1 KGHSH, CDR2 LQKENI. The CDR3 runs to 13 residues. Trimming left V 6 bases short and J 2 bases short, with 7 bases between.

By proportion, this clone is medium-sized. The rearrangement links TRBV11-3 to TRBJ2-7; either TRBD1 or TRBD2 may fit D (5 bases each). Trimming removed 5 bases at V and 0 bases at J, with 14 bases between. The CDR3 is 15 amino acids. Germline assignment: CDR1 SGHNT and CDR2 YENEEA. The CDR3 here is CASSPGTGRSYEQYF. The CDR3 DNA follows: TGTGCCAGCAGCCCCGGGACGGGCCGCTCCTACGAGCAGTACTTC.

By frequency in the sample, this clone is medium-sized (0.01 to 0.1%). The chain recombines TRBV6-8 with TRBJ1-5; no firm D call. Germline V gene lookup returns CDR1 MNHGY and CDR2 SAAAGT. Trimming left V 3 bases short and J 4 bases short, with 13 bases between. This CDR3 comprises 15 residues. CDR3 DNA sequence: TGTGCCAGCAGTTATCGTCCTCCCCGAAATCAGCCCCAGCATTTT. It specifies CASSYRPPRNQPQHF.

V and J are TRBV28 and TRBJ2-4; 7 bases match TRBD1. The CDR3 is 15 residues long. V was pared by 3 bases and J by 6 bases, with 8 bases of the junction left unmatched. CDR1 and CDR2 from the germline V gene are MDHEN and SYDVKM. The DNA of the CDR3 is TGTGCCAGCAGTTTGCCCGGACAGGTCTCAAACATTCAGTACTTC. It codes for CASSLPGQVSNIQYF. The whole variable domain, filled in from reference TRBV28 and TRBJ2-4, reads DVKVTQSSRYLVKRTGEKVFLECVQDMDHENMFWYRQDPGLGLRLIYFSYDVKMKEKGDIPEGYSVSREKKERFSLILESASTNQTSMYLCASSLPGQVSNIQYFGAGTRLSVL.

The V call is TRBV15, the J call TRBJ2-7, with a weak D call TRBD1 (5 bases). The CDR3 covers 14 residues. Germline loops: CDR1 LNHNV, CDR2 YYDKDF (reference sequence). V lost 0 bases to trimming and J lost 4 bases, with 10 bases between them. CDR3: CATSRDPDSYEQYF. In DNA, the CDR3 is TGTGCCACCAGCAGAGACCCCGACAGTTACGAGCAGTACTTC.

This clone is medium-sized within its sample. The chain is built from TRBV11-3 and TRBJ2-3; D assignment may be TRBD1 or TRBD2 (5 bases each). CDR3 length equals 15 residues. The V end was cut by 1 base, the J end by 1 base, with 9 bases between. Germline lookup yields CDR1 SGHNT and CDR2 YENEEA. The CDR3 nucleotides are TGTGCCAGCAGCTTAGGGGTGGGGGGCACAGATACGCAGTATTTT. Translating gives CASSLGVGGTDTQYF.

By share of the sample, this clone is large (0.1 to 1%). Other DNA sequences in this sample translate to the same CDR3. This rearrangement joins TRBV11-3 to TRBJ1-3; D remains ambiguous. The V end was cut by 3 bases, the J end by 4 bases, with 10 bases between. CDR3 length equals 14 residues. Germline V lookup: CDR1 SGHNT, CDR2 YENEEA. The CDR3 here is CASSFSSSGNTIYF. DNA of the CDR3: TGTGCCAGCAGCTTTAGTTCCTCGGGAAACACCATATATTTT.

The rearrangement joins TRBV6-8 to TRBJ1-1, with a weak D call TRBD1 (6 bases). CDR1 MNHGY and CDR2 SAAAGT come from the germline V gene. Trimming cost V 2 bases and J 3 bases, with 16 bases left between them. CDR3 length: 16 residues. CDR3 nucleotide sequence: TGTGCCAGCAGTTACAAGGTGGCAGGGGTGGACACTGAAGCTTTCTTT. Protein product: CASSYKVAGVDTEAFF.

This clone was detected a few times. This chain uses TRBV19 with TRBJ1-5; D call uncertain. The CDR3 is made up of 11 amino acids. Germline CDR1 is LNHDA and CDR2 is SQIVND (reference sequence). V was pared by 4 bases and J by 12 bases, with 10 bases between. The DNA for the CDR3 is TGTGCCAGTAGTAAACCCGGGCTCCAGCATTTT. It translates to CASSKPGLQHF.

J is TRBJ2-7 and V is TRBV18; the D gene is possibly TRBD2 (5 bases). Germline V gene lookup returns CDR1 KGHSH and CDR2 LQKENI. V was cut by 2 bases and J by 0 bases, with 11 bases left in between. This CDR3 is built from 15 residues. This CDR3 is CASSPASFSSYEQYF. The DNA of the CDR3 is TGTGCCAGCTCACCAGCTAGCTTCAGCTCCTACGAGCAGTACTTC.

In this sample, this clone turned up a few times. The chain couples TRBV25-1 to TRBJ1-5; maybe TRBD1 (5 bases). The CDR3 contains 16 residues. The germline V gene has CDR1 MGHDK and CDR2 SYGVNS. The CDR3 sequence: CASCGTMVGGGQPQHF. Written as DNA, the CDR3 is TGTGCTAGCTGTGGTACCATGGTGGGGGGGGGTCAGCCCCAGCATTTT.

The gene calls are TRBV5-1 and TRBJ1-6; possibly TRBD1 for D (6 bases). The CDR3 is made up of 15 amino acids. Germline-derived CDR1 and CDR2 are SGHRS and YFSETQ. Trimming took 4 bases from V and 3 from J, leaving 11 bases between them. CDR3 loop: CASSQTGDYNSPLHF. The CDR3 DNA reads TGCGCCAGCAGCCAGACAGGAGACTATAATTCACCCCTCCACTTT.

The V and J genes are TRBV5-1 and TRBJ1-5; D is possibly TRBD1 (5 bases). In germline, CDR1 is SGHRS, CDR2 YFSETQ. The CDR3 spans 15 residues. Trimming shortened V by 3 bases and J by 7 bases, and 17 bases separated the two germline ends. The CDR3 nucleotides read TGCGCCAGCAGCTGGGGACCTGGGGACGGGCAGCCCCAGCATTTT. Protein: CASSWGPGDGQPQHF.

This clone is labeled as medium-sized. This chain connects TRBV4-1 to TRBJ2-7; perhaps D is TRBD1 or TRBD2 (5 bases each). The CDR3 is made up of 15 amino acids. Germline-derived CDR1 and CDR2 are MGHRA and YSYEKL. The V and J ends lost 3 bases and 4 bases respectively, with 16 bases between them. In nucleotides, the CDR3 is TGCGCCAGCAGCCAGGTCGTGGGGGAACGATACGAGCAGTACTTC. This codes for CASSQVVGERYEQYF.

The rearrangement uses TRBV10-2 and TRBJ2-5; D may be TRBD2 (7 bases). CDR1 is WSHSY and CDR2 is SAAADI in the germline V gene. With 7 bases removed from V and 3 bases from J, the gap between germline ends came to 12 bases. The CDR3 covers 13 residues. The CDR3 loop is CASKEGGKETQYF. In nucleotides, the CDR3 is TGCGCCAGCAAGGAGGGGGGGAAAGAGACCCAGTACTTC.